The 2 T cell receptor beta chains reported below all come from one sample, sequenced in a study of a mutant IDH1 vaccine in newly diagnosed glioma. Assay: immunoSEQ multiplex PCR; the TCRdb copy retains only in-frame clones and omits some. Found here are about 40,000 clones, roughly 84% of them singletons; the top ten hold around 2.2%. Time point here: week 11, during vaccination. What each vaccine dose contained was 300 ug of mutant IDH1 20-mer peptide, accompanied by topical imiquimod. Their antigens remain unidentified. The sequencing used PBMCs, collected from a glioma patient whose treatment included an IDH1 peptide vaccine. Source of these receptors: a man between 40 and 49 years old with glioma.

This chain uses TRBV5-1 with TRBJ2-2, with 9 bases aligning to TRBD1. Germline values: CDR1 SGHRS, CDR2 YFSETQ. The V and J ends lost 4 bases and 6 bases, in that order; junction bases with no gene match: 7. The CDR3 contains 15 residues. CDR3 DNA sequence: TGCGCCAGCAGCCTGGACAGGGGAGACTCCGGGGAGCTGTTTTTT. Translated, it gives CASSLDRGDSGELFF.

The chain couples TRBV5-4 to TRBJ1-2, with a tentative D call TRBD1 (6 bases). The germline V gene encodes CDR1 SGHNT and CDR2 YYREEE (reference sequence). The CDR3 is 13 amino acids. Deletions cut 5 bases from V and 1 base from J, with 9 bases between. CDR3 sequence: CASSPDSNYGYTF. CDR3 DNA: TGTGCCAGCAGTCCGGACAGTAACTATGGCTACACCTTC.